Sequencing of this T cell receptor (beta chain) was carried out in a study of vaccination and CD4 T cells after COVID-19. Study at large: Each convalescent patient was PCR positive for SARS-CoV-2 on nasal swab; roughly 9 cases were mild and one severe.

With regard to this clonotype: The antigen remains undetermined.

Treatment defined: approximately nine-day PBMC culture with coronavirus spike peptide pools or control peptides (ViraFEST assay). The positive PCR dates, which preceded the US Alpha, Beta and Delta variants, fell between March and December 2020. The Oncomine TCR Beta short-read assay sequenced DNA from cultured CD4+ T cells. The source of extracted genomic DNA was cultured CD4+ T cells. TCRdb reanalysed the PCR reads using MiXCR and keeps one entry per CDR3 protein. In the table there are some 18,000 distinct CDR3 sequences, roughly 51% of which are singletons. The TCR comes from a human donor who had recovered from COVID-19. Input material: CD4+ T cells from blood, cultured in vitro.

The chain's CDR3 is CASSSLTGGRRDTEAFF. The CDR3 coding sequence is TGTGCCAGCAGCTCCCTTACAGGGGGCCGGAGGGACACTGAAGCTTTCTTT. This chain joins TRBV7-9 and TRBJ1-1; 9 bases agree with TRBD1. The V gene end was trimmed by 4 bases and the J gene end by 3 bases; junction bases not matched to a gene: 12. The germline gives CDR1 SEHNR, CDR2 FQNEAQ (reference sequence). This CDR3 contains 17 residues.